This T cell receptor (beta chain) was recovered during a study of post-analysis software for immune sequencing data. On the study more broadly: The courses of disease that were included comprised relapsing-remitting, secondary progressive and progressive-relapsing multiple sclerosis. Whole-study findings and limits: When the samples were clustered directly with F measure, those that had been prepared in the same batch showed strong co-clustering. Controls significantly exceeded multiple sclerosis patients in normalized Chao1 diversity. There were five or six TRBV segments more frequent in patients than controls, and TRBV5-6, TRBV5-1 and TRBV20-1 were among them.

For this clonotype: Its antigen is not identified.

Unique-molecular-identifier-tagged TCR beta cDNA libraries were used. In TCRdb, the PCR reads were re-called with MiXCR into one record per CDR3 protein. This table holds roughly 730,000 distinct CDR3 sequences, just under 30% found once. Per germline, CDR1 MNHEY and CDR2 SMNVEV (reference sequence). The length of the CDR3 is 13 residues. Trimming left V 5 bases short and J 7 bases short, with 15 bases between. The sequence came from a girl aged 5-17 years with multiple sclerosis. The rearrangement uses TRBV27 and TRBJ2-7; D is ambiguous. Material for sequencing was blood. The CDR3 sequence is CASSPQNLREQYF. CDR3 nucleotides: TGTGCCAGCAGTCCGCAAAACTTGCGAGAGCAGTACTTC.